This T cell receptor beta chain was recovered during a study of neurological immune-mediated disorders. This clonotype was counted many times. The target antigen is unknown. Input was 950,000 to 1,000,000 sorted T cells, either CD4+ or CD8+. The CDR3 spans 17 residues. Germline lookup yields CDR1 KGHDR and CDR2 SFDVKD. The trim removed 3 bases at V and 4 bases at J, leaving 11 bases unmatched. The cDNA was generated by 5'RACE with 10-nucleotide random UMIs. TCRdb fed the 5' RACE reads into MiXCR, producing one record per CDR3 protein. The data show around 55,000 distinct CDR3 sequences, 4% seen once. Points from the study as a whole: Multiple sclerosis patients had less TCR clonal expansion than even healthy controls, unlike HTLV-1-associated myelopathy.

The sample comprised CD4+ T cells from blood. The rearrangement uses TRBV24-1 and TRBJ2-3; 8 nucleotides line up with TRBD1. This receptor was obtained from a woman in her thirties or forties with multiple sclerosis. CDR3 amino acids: CATSDASDRALPDTQYF. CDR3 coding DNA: TGTGCCACCAGTGATGCCTCGGACAGGGCCTTACCAGATACGCAGTATTTT.